This is a list of T cell receptor beta chains from one sample in a study of CD8+CD57+ T cells in acquired aplastic anemia. Via MiXCR, TCRdb re-called the reads, giving one row per CDR3 protein. Altogether a few hundred thousand distinct CDR3 sequences are present, 65% to 90% being singletons, with the ten largest covering roughly 42%. Sample: sorted CD4+, CD8+, or CD8+CD57+ T cells (not recorded which) from PBMCs. These receptors all come from a human donor with aplastic anemia. The CDR3 runs from the conserved cysteine through the conserved F or W. The D gene is left open where the match is weak. The listing skips clone size in some rows; elsewhere it reads once, few, many or a size class.

j_gene | d_gene | abundance | v_gene | CDR3aa | CDR3nt
TRBJ2-1 | TRBD2 | - | TRBV7-6 | CASSQGASWTSGF | TGTGCCAGCAGTCAAGGGGCATCGTGGACTAGCGGCTTC
TRBJ2-4 | - | - | TRBV7-7 | CAGGGGADIQYF | TGTGCCGGTGGTGGGGGGGCGGACATTCAGTACTTC
TRBJ2-3 | - | once | TRBV7-8 | CASSFAGTPDTTHF | TGTGCCAGCAGCTTTGCCGGGACTCCGGATACGACGCATTTT
TRBJ1-5 | - | - | TRBV7-8 | CASSPRLGQFNQPQHF | TGTGCCAGCAGTCCTCGTCTAGGACAGTTCAATCAGCCCCAGCATTTT
TRBJ2-7 | - | - | TRBV29-1 | CSVEKTDAYEQYF | TGCAGCGTTGAAAAGACAGATGCCTACGAGCAGTACTTC
TRBJ2-1 | TRBD2 | - | TRBV19 | CASSMASGGCDEQFF | TGTGCCAGTAGTATGGCTAGCGGAGGCTGCGATGAGCAGTTCTTC
TRBJ2-1 | TRBD1 | - | TRBV12-3/TRBV12-4 | CASSLRTTGQGEQFF | TGTGCCAGCAGTTTACGAACGACAGGGCAGGGTGAGCAGTTCTTC
TRBJ1-2 | - | few | TRBV29-1 | CSVERPAARNYGYTF | TGCAGCGTTGAACGGCCGGCGGCGCGTAACTATGGCTACACCTTC
TRBJ1-4 | - | - | TRBV7-8 | CASSYVQGKYEQYF | TGTGCCAGCAGTTACGTACAGGGTAAGTACGAACAGTACTTT
TRBJ2-1 | - | - | TRBV2 | CATSRVSYRDAQFF | TGTGCCACCAGCAGAGTGTCATACCGCGATGCCCAGTTCTTC
TRBJ1-1 | - | - | TRBV2 | CASSGGGIQDPESCF | TGTGCCAGCAGTGGGGGGGGGATCCAGGACCCTGAATCTTGCTTT
TRBJ2-5 | - | - | TRBV7-9 | CASSLADGTRETQYF | TGTGCCAGCAGCTTAGCCGACGGGACAAGGGAGACCCAGTACTTC
TRBJ1-5 | - | - | TRBV9 | CASSEWNASHPQHF | TGTGCCAGCAGCGAGTGGAATGCCAGTCATCCCCAGCATTTT
TRBJ2-1 | TRBD2 | - | TRBV19 | CASSIVPRTSENNEQFF | TGTGCCAGTAGTATAGTTCCGAGGACTAGCGAGAACAATGAGCAGTTCTTC